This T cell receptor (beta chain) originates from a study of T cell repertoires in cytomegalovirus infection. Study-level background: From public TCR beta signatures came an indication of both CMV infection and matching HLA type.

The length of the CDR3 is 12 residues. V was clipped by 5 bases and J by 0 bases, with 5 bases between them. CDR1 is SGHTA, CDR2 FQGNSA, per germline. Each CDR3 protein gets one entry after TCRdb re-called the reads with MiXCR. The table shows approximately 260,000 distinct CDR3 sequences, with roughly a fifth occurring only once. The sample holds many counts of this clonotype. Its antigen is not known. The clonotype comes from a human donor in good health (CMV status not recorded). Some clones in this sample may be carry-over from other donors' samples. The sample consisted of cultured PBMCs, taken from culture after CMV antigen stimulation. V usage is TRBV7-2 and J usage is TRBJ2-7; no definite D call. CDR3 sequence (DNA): TGTGCCAGCAGCCTGAGCTCCTACGAGCAGTACTTC. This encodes CASSLSSYEQYF.